This T cell receptor beta chain was sequenced in a study of Ad26.COV2.S vaccination and SARS-CoV-2 variants. Concerning this clone itself: Its cognate antigen is unknown.

Described treatment: about 20 received Ad26.COV2.S at low or high dose, single or two shots; about 5 received placebo; per-sample allocation not given. The samples date from day 63 after the first vaccine or placebo injection. An adult aged 18-55 years in Boston served as the donor. The vaccine antigen was prefusion-stabilized Wuhan SARS-CoV-2 spike. The V gene end was trimmed by 6 bases and the J gene end by 2 bases; junction bases not matched to a gene: 6. This CDR3 spans 15 amino acids. Looked up from germline, CDR1 is MNHNY and CDR2 is SVGAGI (reference sequence). The method was immunoSEQ multiplex PCR; TCRdb's version includes in-frame clones alone and lacks a portion of them. This table has roughly 450,000 clones, around 90% appearing once. Study-level results: Substantial breadth was reportedly displayed by spike-specific CD8+ and CD4+ T cell responses after vaccination.

Material: peripheral blood, obtained in a trial of Ad26.COV2.S vaccine versus placebo. This chain uses TRBV6-6 with TRBJ1-1; 10 nucleotides align to TRBD1. The receptor comes from a person between 18 and 65 years old who received the Ad26.COV2.S COVID-19 vaccine or a placebo. CDR3 amino acids: CASSYGTGANTEAFF. CDR3 in DNA: TGTGCCAGCAGCTATGGGACAGGGGCCAACACTGAAGCTTTCTTT.